A selection of T cell receptor beta chains follows, all from one sample in a study of Ad26.COV2.S vaccination and SARS-CoV-2 variants. The assay was immunoSEQ multiplex PCR, and TCRdb's table has in-frame clones only and misses some. The sample lists approximately 420,000 clones, about 88% occurring once. The sample was peripheral blood, taken in a trial of Ad26.COV2.S vaccine versus placebo. These receptors originate from a person aged 18 to 65 who received the Ad26.COV2.S COVID-19 vaccine or a placebo. CDR3s leave out the opening cysteine and the closing phenylalanine or tryptophan. Each record gives: V gene, CDR3 protein.

>TRBV30
ALAPRDRVTGELF
>TRBV4-3
ASSLLGQGNYGYT
>TRBV29-1
SVGYQPQH
>TRBV6-5
ASSRGQGGTEAF
>TRBV19
ASSTGGTGETQY
>TRBV29-1
SVVQGVWNEQF
>TRBV6-5
ASSRRGGVADTQY
>TRBV7-2
ASSSAYEQY
>TRBV4-1
ASSQDTAHYGYT
>TRBV7-2
ASSLATGTYNEQF
>TRBV7-9
ASSPRRRGMGDTQY
>TRBV11-2
ASRSDRGRQETQY
>TRBV6-2/TRBV6-3
ASSNFLAGGLVATDTQY
>TRBV30
AASCRGAGEQF
>TRBV4-3
ASSHRDRVGRGYT
>TRBV11-2
ASSLDQETQY
>TRBV5-1
ASSLRGANTGELF
>TRBV11-2
ASSLEGGSGYT
>TRBV4-1
ASSHKRGFSDYGYT
>TRBV11-2
ASSSGTSKFGELF
>TRBV5-1
ASSLLLKSGTGKGSSYNEQF
>TRBV2
ASSDGGGATRTDTQY
>TRBV7-9
ASSSHGAKLGNSPLH
>TRBV15
ATSRDRREKLF
>TRBV11-3
ASGKGGNNEQF
>TRBV7-9
ASSPDGGKTEAF
>TRBV9
ASSVGTVGTEAF
>TRBV6-2/TRBV6-3
ASSYAPYEQY
>TRBV29-1
SGHRGYAEAF
>TRBV6-4
ASSVGTGSTEAF
>TRBV9
ASSVLSGSGEQY
>TRBV4-1
ASSQPRQATSFGYT
>TRBV6-1
ASSEADRDTQY
>TRBV4-1
ASSQGLSRQASYEQY
>TRBV5-8
ASSLDVGRYGYT
>TRBV18
ASSPWTGAEQY
>TRBV27
ASSFGQVNYNSPLH
>TRBV16
ASSQSSTPGNTEAF
>TRBV19
ASSAEGAVYSNQPQH
>TRBV19
ASSIVRDNNQPQH
>TRBV19
ASSISGLSDYEQY
>TRBV6-2/TRBV6-3
ASSYSQFNQPQH